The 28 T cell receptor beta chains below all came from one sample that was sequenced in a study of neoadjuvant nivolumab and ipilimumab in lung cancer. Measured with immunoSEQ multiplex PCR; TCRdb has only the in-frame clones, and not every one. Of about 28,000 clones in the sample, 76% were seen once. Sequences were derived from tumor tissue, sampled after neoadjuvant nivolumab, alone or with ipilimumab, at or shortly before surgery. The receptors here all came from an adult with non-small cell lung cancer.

CDR3 sequence: CASSAGLTDGELFF. The CDR3 nucleotides are TGTGCCAGCAGTGCGGGACTTACCGACGGGGAGCTGTTTTTT. The chain joins TRBV6-1 to TRBJ2-2, with D possibly matching TRBD2 (6 bases). Germline V gene lookup returns CDR1 MNHNS and CDR2 SASEGT. The V and J ends lost 4 bases and 7 bases respectively, with 13 bases between them. The CDR3 contains 14 residues.

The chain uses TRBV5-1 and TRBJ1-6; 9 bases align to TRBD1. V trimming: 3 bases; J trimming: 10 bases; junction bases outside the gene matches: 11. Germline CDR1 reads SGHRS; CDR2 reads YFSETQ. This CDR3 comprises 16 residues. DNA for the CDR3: TGCGCCAGCAGCTGGACCCTGGGACAGGGACAGTCACCCCTCCACTTT. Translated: CASSWTLGQGQSPLHF.

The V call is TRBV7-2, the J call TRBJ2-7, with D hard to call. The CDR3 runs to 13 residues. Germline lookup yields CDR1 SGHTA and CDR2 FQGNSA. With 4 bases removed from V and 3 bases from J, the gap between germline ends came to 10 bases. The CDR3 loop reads CASSYTLSYEQYF. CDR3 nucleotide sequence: TGTGCCAGCAGCTATACACTTAGCTACGAGCAGTACTTC. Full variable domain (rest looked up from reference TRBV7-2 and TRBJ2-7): GAGVSQSPSNKVTEKGKDVELRCDPISGHTALYWYRQSLGQGLEFLIYFQGNSAPDKSGLPSDRFSAERTGGSVSTLTIQRTQQEDSAVYLCASSYTLSYEQYFGPGTRLTVT.

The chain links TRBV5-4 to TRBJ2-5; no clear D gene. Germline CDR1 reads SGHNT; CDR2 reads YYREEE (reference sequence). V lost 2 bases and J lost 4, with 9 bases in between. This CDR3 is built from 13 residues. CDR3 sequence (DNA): TGTGCCAGCAGCTTAAAGGTCTCAGAGACCCAGTACTTC. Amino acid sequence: CASSLKVSETQYF. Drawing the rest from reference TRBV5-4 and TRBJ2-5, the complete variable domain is ETGVTQSPTHLIKTRGQQVTLRCSSQSGHNTVSWYQQALGQGPQFIFQYYREEENGRGNFPPRFSGLQFPNYSSELNVNALELDDSALYLCASSLKVSETQYFGPGTRLLVL.

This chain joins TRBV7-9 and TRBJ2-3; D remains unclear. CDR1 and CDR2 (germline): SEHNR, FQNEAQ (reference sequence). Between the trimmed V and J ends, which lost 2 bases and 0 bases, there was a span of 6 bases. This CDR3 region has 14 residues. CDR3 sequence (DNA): TGTGCCAGCAGCTTAACATCGAGCACAGATACGCAGTATTTT. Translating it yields CASSLTSSTDTQYF.

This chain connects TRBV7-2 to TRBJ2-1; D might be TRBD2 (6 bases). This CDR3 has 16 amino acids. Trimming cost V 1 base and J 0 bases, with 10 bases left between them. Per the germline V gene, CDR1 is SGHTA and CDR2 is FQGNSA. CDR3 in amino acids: CASSLVSGSSYNEQFF. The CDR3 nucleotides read TGTGCCAGCAGCTTAGTTAGCGGCAGCTCCTACAATGAGCAGTTCTTC.

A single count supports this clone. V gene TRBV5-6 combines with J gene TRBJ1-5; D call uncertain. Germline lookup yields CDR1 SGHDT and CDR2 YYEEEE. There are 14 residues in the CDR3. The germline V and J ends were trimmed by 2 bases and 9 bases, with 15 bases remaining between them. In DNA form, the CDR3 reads TGTGCCAGCAGCTTACATGGTCCTGATGGGCCCCAGCATTTT. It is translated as CASSLHGPDGPQHF.

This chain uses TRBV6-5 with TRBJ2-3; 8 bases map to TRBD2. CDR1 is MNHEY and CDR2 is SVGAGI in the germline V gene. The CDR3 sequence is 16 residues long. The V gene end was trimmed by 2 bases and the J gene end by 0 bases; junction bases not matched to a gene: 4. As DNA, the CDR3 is TGTGCCAGCAGTTACGGGTCGGGGGGGAGCACAGATACGCAGTATTTT. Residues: CASSYGSGGSTDTQYF.

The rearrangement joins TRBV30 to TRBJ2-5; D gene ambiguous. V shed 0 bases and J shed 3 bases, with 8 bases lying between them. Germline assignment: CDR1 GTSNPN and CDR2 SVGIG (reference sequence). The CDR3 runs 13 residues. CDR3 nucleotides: TGTGCCTGGAGTGTTTTGGCTGAAGAGACCCAGTACTTC. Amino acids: CAWSVLAEETQYF.

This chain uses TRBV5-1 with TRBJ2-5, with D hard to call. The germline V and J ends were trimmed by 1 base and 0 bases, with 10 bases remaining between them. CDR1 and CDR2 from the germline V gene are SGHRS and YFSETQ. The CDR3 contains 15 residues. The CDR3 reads CASSLSATHQETQYF. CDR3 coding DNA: TGCGCCAGCAGCTTGTCGGCTACTCACCAAGAGACCCAGTACTTC.

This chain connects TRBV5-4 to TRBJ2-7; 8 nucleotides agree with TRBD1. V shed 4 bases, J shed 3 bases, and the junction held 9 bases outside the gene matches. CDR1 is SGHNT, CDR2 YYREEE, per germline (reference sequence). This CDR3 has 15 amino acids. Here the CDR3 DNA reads TGTGCCAGCAGCGGCCAGACAGGGGTTGTCTACGAGCAGTACTTC. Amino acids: CASSGQTGVVYEQYF.

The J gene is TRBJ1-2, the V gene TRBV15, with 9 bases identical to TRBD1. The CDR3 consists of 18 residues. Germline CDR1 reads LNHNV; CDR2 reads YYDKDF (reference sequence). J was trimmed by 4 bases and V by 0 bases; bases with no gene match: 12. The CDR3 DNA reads TGTGCCACCAGCAGAGACAACCGGGACAGGGCTCTCCTCTATGGCTACACCTTC. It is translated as CATSRDNRDRALLYGYTF.

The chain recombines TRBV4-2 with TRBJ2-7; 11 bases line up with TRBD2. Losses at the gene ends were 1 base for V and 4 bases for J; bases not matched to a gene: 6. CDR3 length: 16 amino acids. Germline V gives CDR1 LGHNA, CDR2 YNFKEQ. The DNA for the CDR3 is TGTGCCAGCAGCCAAGCGGCTAGCGGGGGGATTTACGAGCAGTACTTC. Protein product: CASSQAASGGIYEQYF.

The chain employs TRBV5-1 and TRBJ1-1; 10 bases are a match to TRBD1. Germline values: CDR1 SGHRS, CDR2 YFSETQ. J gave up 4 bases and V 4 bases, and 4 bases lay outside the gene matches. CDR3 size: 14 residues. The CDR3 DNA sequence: TGCGCCAGCAGCGGGACAGGGGCGAGCACTGAAGCTTTCTTT. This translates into CASSGTGASTEAFF.

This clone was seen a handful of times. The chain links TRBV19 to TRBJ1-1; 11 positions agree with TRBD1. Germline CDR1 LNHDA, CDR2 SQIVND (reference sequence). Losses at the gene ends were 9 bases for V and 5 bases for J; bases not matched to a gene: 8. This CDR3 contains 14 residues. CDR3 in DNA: TGTGCCAGCGGACAGGGGGCAAGAAGGACTGAAGCTTTCTTT. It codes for CASGQGARRTEAFF.

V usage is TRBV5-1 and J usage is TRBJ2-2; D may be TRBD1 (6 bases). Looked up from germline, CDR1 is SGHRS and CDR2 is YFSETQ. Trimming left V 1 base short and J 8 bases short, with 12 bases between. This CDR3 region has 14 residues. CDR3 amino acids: CASSLTAGVGELFF. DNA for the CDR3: TGCGCCAGCAGCTTGACGGCAGGGGTTGGGGAGCTGTTTTTT.

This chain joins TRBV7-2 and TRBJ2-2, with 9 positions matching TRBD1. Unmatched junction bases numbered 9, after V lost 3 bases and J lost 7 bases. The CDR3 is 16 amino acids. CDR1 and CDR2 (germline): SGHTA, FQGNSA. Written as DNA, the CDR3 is TGTGCCAGCAGCTTCAGTGGGACAGGGAGAAACGGGGAGCTGTTTTTT. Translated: CASSFSGTGRNGELFF. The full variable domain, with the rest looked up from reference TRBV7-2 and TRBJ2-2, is GAGVSQSPSNKVTEKGKDVELRCDPISGHTALYWYRQSLGQGLEFLIYFQGNSAPDKSGLPSDRFSAERTGGSVSTLTIQRTQQEDSAVYLCASSFSGTGRNGELFFGEGSRLTVL.

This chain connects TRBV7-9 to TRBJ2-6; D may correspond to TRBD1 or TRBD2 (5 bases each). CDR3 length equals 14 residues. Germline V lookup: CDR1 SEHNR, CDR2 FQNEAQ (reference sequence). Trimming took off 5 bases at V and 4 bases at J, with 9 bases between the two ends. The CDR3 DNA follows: TGTGCCAGCAGCCAGGGACCCGGGGCCAACGTCCTGACTTTC. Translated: CASSQGPGANVLTF.

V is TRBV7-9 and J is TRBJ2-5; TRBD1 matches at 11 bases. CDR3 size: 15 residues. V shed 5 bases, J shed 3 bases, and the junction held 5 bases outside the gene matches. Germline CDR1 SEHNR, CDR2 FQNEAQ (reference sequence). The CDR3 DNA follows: TGTGCCAGCAGCAATCCGGGACAGGGGGAAGAGACCCAGTACTTC. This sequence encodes CASSNPGQGEETQYF.

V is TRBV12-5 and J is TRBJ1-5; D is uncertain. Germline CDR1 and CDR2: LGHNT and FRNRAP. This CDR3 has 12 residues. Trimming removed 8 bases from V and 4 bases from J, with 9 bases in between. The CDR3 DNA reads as TGTGCTAGTTCGGACGGGAATCAGCCCCAGCATTTT. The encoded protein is CASSDGNQPQHF.

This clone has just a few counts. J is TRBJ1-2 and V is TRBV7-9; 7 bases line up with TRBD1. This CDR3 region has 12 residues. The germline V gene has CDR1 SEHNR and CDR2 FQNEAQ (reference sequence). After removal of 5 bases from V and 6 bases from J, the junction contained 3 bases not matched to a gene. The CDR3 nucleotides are TGTGCCAGCAGCGGGCAGGGGGATGGCTACACCTTC. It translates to CASSGQGDGYTF.

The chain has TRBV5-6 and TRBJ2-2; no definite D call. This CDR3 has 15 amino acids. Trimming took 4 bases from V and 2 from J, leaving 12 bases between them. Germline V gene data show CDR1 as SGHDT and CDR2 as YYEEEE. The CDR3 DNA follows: TGTGCCAGCAGCCCTACATCCCTAAACACCGGGGAGCTGTTTTTT. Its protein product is CASSPTSLNTGELFF.

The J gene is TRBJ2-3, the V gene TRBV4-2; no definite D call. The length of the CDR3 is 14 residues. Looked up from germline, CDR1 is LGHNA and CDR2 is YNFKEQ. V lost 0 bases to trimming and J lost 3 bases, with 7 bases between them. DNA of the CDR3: TGTGCCAGCAGCCAAGAAGATGGTACAGATACGCAGTATTTT. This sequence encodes CASSQEDGTDTQYF.

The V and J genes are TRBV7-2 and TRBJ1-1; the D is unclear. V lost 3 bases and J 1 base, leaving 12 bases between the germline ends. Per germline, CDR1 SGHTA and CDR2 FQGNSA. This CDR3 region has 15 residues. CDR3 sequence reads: CASSFSGLGNTEAFF. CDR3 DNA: TGTGCCAGCAGCTTTTCCGGCTTAGGGAACACTGAAGCTTTCTTT.

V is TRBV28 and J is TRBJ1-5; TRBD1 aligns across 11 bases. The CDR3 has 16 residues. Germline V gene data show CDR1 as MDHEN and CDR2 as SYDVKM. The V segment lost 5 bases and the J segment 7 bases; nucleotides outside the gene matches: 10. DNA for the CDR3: TGTGCCAGCAGTAGCCTCGGACAGGGGGCCGGGCAGCCCCAGCATTTT. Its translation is CASSSLGQGAGQPQHF.

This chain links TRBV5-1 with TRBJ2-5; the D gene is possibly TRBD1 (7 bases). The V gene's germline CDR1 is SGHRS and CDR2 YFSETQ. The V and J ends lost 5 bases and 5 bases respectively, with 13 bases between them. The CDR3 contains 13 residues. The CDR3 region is CASRDRSGETQYF. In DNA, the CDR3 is TGCGCCAGCAGGGACAGGAGCGGGGAGACCCAGTACTTC.

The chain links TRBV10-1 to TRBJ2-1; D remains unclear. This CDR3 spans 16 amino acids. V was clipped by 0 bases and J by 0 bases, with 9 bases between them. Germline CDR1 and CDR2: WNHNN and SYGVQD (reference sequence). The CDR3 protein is CASSESLSSSYNEQFF. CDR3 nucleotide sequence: TGCGCCAGCAGTGAGTCACTCTCTAGCTCCTACAATGAGCAGTTCTTC.

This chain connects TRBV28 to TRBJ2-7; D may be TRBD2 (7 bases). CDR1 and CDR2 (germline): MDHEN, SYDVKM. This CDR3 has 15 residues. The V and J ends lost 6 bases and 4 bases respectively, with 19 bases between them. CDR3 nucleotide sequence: TGTGCCAGCAGCCCGGGGGGCCTCCTTGGATACGAGCAGTACTTC. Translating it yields CASSPGGLLGYEQYF.